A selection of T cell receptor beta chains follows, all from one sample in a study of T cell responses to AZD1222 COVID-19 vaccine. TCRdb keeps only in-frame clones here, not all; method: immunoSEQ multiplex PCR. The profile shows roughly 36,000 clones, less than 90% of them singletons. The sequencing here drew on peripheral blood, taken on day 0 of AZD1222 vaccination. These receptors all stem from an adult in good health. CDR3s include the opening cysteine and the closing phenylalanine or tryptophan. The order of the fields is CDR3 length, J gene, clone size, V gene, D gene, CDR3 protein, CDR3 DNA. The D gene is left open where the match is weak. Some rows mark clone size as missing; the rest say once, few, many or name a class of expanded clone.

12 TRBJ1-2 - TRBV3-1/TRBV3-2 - CASSQGRLGYTF TGTGCCAGCAGCCAAGGCAGGCTGGGCTACACCTTC
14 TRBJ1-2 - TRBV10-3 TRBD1 CAIRRQGANYGYTF TGTGCCATCAGACGACAGGGAGCTAACTATGGCTACACCTTC
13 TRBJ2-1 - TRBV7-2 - CASSLGLGNEQFF TGTGCCAGCAGCTTAGGATTGGGGAATGAGCAGTTCTTC
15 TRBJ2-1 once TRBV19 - CASTRMGSSYNEQFF TGTGCCAGTACCCGAATGGGTAGCTCCTACAATGAGCAGTTCTTC
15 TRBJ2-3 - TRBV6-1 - CASSEVPQSTDTQYF TGTGCCAGCAGTGAAGTCCCCCAGAGCACAGATACGCAGTATTTT
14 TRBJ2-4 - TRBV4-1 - CASSLRVFENIQYF TGCGCCAGCAGTCTCAGGGTATTTGAAAACATTCAGTACTTC
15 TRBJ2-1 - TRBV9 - CASSVGGASYNEQFF TGTGCCAGCAGCGTAGGGGGGGCATCCTACAATGAGCAGTTCTTC
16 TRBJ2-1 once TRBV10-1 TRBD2 CASSETRLAVINEQFF TGCGCCAGCAGTGAAACCCGACTAGCGGTAATTAATGAGCAGTTCTTC
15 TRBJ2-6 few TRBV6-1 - CASSEAASGANVLTF TGTGCCAGCAGTGAAGCCGCCTCTGGGGCCAACGTCCTGACTTTC
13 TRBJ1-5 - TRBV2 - CASKRTENQPQHF TGTGCCAGCAAAAGGACAGAGAATCAGCCCCAGCATTTT
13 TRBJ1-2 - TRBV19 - CASLRDPNYGYTF TGTGCCAGCTTACGGGATCCAAACTATGGCTACACCTTC
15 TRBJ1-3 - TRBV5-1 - CASSPLSSSGNTIYF TGCGCCAGCAGCCCCCTATCGAGCTCTGGAAACACCATATATTTT
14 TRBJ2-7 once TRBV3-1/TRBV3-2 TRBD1 CASSASGQGDEQYF TGTGCCAGCAGCGCATCGGGACAGGGGGACGAGCAGTACTTC
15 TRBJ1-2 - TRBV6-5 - CASSSGRGGRYGYTF TGTGCCAGCAGTTCGGGCCGGGGTGGTCGGTACGGCTACACCTTC
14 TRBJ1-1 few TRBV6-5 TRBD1 CASSLQGAANEAFF TGTGCCAGCAGTTTACAGGGGGCGGCCAATGAAGCTTTCTTT
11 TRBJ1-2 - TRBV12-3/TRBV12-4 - CASTASGGYTF TGTGCCAGCACCGCCTCTGGAGGCTACACCTTC
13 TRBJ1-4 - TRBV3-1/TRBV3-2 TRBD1 CASSQQGDEKLFF TGTGCCAGCAGCCAGCAGGGGGATGAAAAACTGTTTTTT
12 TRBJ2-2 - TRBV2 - CASSAMGGELFF TGTGCCAGCAGTGCTATGGGCGGGGAGCTGTTTTTT
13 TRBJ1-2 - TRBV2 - CASSGQLVDGYTF TGTGCCAGCAGTGGACAGTTAGTGGATGGCTACACCTTC
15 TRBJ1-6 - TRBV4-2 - CASSPDGGRDSPLHF TGTGCCAGCAGCCCGGACGGGGGAAGGGATTCACCCCTCCACTTT
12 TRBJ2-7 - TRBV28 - CASSFGGNEQYF TGTGCCAGCAGTTTCGGAGGGAACGAGCAGTACTTC
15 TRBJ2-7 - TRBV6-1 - CASSEGLASPYEQYF TGTGCCAGCAGTGAAGGGTTAGCCTCCCCCTACGAGCAGTACTTC